Shown below are 6 T cell receptor beta chains from a single sample sequenced in a study of blood T cell repertoires in COVID-19. Libraries were prepared by immunoSEQ multiplex PCR; TCRdb keeps only in-frame clonotypes and omits some of them. The table lists about 210,000 clones, 80% to 90% of them singletons. Sequencing was carried out using peripheral blood. The receptors shown here come from a man aged 50 to 60 with active or convalescent COVID-19.

Only a few counts were recorded for this clone. The CDR3 DNA sequence: TGTGCCAGCAGTTTAATGGGGTTAGGGGGCACTGAAGCTTTCTTT. It translates to CASSLMGLGGTEAFF. The V gene is TRBV27, the J gene TRBJ1-1, with D possibly TRBD1 on 6 matching bases. V was pared by 2 bases and J by 4 bases, with 14 bases between. CDR3 size: 15 residues. From germline, CDR1 is MNHEY and CDR2 SMNVEV (reference sequence).

This chain connects TRBV19 to TRBJ2-1; D unresolved. The CDR3 length is 15 residues. The V gene lost 4 bases and the J gene lost 0 bases, with 10 bases spanning the gap. The V gene's germline CDR1 is LNHDA and CDR2 SQIVND (reference sequence). The CDR3 sequence: CASSRATLSYNEQFF. DNA for the CDR3: TGTGCCAGTAGTAGGGCGACCCTCTCCTACAATGAGCAGTTCTTC.

The gene calls are TRBV6-1 and TRBJ1-2, with D tentatively TRBD1 (5 bases). Trimming pared 3 bases from V and 4 bases from J, leaving 9 bases between. The CDR3 covers 13 residues. Germline-derived CDR1 and CDR2 are MNHNS and SASEGT. The CDR3 DNA reads TGTGCCAGCAGTGAGGGGGGGTCCTATGGCTACACCTTC. Encoded protein: CASSEGGSYGYTF.

The genes are TRBV19 and TRBJ2-7, with 9 bases matching TRBD2. CDR1 and CDR2 (germline): LNHDA, SQIVND (reference sequence). J lost 2 bases, V lost 1 base, and 9 bases had no gene match. The CDR3 length is 17 residues. CDR3 amino acids: CASSIGTSGSITYEQYF. CDR3 bases: TGTGCCAGTAGTATAGGTACTAGCGGGTCAATCACCTACGAGCAGTACTTC.

This clone was seen only once. The gene calls are TRBV18 and TRBJ1-4; weak D call: TRBD1 (5 bases). The V end lost 10 bases, the J end lost 3 bases, and 12 bases lay between the germline ends. CDR1 KGHSH and CDR2 LQKENI come from the germline V gene. The CDR3 spans 13 residues. The CDR3 spells CATKGVPNEKLFF. CDR3 nucleotides: TGTGCCACCAAAGGGGTTCCTAATGAAAAACTGTTTTTT.

The gene calls are TRBV6-6 and TRBJ2-3, with 8 bases that match TRBD2. Trimming at V came to 0 bases and at J to 1 base, leaving 0 bases not matched to a gene. The CDR3 sequence is 15 residues long. CDR1 is MNHNY and CDR2 is SVGAGI in the germline V gene (reference sequence). Here the CDR3 reads CASSYSSGGTDTQYF. The CDR3 coding sequence is TGTGCCAGCAGTTACTCTAGCGGGGGCACAGATACGCAGTATTTT.